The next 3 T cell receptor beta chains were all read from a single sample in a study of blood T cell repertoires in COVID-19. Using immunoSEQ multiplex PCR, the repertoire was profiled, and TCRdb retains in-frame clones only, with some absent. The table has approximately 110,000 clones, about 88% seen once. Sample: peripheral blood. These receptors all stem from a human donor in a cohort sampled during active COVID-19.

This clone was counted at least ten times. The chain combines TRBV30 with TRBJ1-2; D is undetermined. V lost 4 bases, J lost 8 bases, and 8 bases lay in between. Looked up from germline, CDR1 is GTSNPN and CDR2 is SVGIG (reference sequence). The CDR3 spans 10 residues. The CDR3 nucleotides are TGTGCCTGGAAGGGAGGGGGCTACACCTTC. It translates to CAWKGGGYTF.

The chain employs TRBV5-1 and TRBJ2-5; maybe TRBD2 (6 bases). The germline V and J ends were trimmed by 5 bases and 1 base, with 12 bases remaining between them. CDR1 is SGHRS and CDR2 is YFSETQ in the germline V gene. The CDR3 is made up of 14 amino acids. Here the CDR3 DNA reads TGCGCCAGCAGAAGGGGACTCCTCCAAGAGACCCAGTACTTC. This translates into CASRRGLLQETQYF.

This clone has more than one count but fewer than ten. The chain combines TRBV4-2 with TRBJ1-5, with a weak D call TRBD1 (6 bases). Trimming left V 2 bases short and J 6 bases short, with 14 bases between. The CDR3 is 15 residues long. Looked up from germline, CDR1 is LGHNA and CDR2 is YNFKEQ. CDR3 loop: CASSQFPGAGQPQHF. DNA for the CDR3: TGTGCCAGCAGCCAATTCCCAGGGGCGGGTCAGCCCCAGCATTTT.